The clone carrying this TCR beta chain came up a few times. TCRdb keeps only in-frame clones here, not all; method: immunoSEQ multiplex PCR. Among under 75,000 clones listed, approximately 87% were seen once. The sample is drawn from a study of T cells in localized non-small cell lung cancer. V gave up 3 bases and J gave up 6 bases, with 14 bases separating them. The CDR3 has 14 residues. Germline loops: CDR1 SGHNT, CDR2 YENEEA. The sample here was peripheral blood, taken before any cancer treatment. This clonotype originated in a male donor aged 60 or over with stage III squamous cell lung carcinoma. The chain has TRBV11-3 and TRBJ1-1, with D perhaps matching TRBD1 (5 bases). CDR3 protein: CASSFGGEMAEAFF. The CDR3 bases are TGTGCCAGCAGCTTTGGGGGGGAAATGGCTGAAGCTTTCTTT.